This TCR beta chain was profiled in a study of siplizumab effects on memory and regulatory T cells. General study points: Siplizumab gave mappable alloreactive CD4+ clones an average Treg-derived fraction of nearly 70%, against over 25% in controls.

Of note for this clone: The antigen remains unidentified.

Germline loops: CDR1 SGDLS, CDR2 YYNGEE. Trimming cost V 0 bases and J 2 bases, with 11 bases left between them. This CDR3 is built from 15 residues. Roughly 99,000 TCR templates underwent assay in each sample. Data came from immunoSEQ multiplex PCR; TCRdb stores just in-frame clones and leaves some out. This sample carries 99,000 or so clones, roughly 91% of them seen once, and the ten largest clones take about 0.34%. The sequenced sample was CD4+ T cells sorted from blood. The chain carries TRBV9 and TRBJ1-2; D is possibly TRBD1 (5 bases). This clonotype originated in a human donor in good health. Here the CDR3 DNA reads TGTGCCAGCAGCGTAGGGGGCCAGGGCAACTATGGCTACACCTTC. Translation: CASSVGGQGNYGYTF.